This TCR beta chain stems from a study of graft-versus-host responses after intestinal transplantation. Points on this clone: Its target is unknown.

Measured with immunoSEQ multiplex PCR; TCRdb has only the in-frame clones, and not every one. Of several thousand clones in the sample, 83% were seen once. Graft samples were processed, releasing intraepithelial and lamina propria lymphocytes. Study results and limitations: Subjects displaying graft-donor T cell macrochimerism possessed elevated graft-versus-host to host-versus-graft clonal ratios inside allografts. With peak circulating GvH clone levels came an association with early post-transplant HvG declines.

The clonotype originates from a human patient who received an intestinal transplant, so some T cells may come from the graft donor. The specimen comprised ileum tissue, sampled 300 to 320 days after intestinal transplant.

The CDR3 coding sequence is TGTGCCAGCAGCAAGGCCGACTCAGGCTCTGGAAACACCATATATTTT. It yields the protein CASSKADSGSGNTIYF. The gene calls are TRBV21-1 and TRBJ1-3. TRBV21-1 has pseudogene status. This CDR3 spans 16 amino acids.